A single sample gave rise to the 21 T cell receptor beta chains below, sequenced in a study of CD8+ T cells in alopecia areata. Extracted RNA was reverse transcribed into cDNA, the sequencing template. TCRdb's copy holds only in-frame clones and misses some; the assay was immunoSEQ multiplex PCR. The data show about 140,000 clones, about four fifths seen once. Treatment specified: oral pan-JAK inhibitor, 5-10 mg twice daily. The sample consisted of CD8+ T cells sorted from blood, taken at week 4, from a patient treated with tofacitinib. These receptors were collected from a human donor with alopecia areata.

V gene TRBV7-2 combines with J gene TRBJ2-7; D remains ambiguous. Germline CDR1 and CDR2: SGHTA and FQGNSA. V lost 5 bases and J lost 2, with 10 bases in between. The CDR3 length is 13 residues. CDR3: CASSASSAYEQYF. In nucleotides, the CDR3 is TGTGCCAGCAGCGCGTCCTCGGCCTACGAGCAGTACTTC.

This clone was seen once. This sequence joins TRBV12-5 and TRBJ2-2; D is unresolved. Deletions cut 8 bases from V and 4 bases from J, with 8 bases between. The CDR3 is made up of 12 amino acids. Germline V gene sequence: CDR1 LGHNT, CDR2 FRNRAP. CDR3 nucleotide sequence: TGTGCTAGTTTCACCGGCACCGGGGAGCTGTTTTTT. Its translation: CASFTGTGELFF.

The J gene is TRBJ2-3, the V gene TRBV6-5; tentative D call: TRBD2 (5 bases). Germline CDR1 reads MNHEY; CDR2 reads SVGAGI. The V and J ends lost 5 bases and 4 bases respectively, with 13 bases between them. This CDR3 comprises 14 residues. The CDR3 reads CASSLTASPDTQYF. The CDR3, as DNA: TGTGCCAGCAGTCTAACCGCTAGCCCAGATACGCAGTATTTT.

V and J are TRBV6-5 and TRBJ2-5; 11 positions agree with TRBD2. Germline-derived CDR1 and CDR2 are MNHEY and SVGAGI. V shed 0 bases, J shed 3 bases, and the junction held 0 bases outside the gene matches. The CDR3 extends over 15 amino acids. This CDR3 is CASSYSGLAEETQYF. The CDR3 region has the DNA TGTGCCAGCAGTTACTCGGGACTAGCGGAAGAGACCCAGTACTTC.

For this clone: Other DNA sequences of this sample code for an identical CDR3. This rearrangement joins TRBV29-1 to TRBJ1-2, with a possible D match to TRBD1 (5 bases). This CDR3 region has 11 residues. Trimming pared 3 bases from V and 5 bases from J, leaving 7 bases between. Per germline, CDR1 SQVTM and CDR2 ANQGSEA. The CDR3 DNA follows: TGCAGCGTTGAGGGGGATTATGGCTACACCTTC. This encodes CSVEGDYGYTF.

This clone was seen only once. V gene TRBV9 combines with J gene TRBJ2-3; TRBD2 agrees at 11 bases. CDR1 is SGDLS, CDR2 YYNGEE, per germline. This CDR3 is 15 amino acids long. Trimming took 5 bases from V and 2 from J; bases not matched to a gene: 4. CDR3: CASREGLAVTDTQYF. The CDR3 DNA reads TGTGCCAGCAGAGAGGGACTAGCGGTCACAGATACGCAGTATTTT.

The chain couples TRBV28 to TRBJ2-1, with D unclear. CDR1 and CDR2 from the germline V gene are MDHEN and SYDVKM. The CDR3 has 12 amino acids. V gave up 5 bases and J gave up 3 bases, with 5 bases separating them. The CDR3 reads CASSPLYNEQFF. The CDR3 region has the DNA TGTGCCAGCAGTCCTCTCTACAATGAGCAGTTCTTC.

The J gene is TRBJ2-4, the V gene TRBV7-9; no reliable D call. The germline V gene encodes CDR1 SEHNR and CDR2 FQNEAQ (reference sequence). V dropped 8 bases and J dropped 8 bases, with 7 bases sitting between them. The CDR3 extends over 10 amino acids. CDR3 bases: TGTGCCAGCGGTGGAGACATTCAGTACTTC. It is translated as CASGGDIQYF.

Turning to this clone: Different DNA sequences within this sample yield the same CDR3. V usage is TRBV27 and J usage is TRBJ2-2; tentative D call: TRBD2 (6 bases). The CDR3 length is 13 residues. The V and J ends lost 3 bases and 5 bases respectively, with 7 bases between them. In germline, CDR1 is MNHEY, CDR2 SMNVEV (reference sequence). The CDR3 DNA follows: TGTGCCAGCAGTTTGGGGGGTACCGGGGAGCTGTTTTTT. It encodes CASSLGGTGELFF.

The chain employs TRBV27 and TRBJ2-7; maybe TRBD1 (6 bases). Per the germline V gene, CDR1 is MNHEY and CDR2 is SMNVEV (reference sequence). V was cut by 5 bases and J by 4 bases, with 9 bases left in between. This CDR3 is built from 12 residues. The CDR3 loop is CASSPGTYEQYF. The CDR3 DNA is TGTGCCAGCAGTCCAGGGACATACGAGCAGTACTTC.

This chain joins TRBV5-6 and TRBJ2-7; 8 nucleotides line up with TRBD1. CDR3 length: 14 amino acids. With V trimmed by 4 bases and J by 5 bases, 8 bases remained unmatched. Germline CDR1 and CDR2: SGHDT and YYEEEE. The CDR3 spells CASSPADRAHEQYF. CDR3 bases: TGTGCCAGCAGCCCAGCGGACAGGGCTCACGAGCAGTACTTC.

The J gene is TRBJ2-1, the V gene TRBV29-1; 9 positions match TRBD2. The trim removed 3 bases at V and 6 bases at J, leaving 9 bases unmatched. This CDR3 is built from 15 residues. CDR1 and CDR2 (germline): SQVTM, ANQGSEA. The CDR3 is CSVEIEAGGSNEQFF. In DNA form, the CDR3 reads TGCAGCGTTGAGATAGAAGCGGGGGGCAGCAATGAGCAGTTCTTC.

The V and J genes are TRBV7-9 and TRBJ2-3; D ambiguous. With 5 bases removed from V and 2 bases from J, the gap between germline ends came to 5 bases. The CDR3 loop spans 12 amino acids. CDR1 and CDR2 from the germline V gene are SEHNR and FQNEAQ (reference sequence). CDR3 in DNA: TGTGCCAGCAGCGGCCCCACAGATACGCAGTATTTT. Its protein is CASSGPTDTQYF. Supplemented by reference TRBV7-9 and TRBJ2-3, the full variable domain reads DTGVSQNPRHKITKRGQNVTFRCDPISEHNRLYWYRQTLGQGPEFLTYFQNEAQLEKSRLLSDRFSAERPKGSFSTLEIQRTEQGDSAMYLCASSGPTDTQYFGPGTRLTVL.

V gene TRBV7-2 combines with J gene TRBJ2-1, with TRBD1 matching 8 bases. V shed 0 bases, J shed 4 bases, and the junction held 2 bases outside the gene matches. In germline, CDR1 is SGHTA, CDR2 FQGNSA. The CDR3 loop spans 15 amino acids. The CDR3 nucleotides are TGTGCCAGCAGCTTAGCCAGGGGGCAATACAATGAGCAGTTCTTC. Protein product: CASSLARGQYNEQFF.

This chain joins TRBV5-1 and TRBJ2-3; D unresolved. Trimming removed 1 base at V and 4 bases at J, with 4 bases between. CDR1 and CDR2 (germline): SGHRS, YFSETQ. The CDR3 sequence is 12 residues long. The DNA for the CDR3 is TGCGCCAGCAGCTTGATCCCAGATACGCAGTATTTT. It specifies CASSLIPDTQYF. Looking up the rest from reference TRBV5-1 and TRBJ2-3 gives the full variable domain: KAGVTQTPRYLIKTRGQQVTLSCSPISGHRSVSWYQQTPGQGLQFLFEYFSETQRNKGNFPGRFSGRQFSNSRSEMNVSTLELGDSALYLCASSLIPDTQYFGPGTRLTVL.

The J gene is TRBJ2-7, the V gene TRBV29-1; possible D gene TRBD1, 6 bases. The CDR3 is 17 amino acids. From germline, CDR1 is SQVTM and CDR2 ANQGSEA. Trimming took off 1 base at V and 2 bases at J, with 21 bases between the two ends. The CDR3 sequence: CSVEGVRGRSRPYEQYF. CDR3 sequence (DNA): TGCAGCGTTGAAGGCGTCAGGGGAAGGTCACGGCCCTACGAGCAGTACTTC.

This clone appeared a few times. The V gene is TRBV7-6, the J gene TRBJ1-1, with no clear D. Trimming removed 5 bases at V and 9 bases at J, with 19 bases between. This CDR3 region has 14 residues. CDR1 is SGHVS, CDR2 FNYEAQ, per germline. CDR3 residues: CASSPTEGAAKAFF. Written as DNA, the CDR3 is TGTGCCAGCAGCCCAACCGAGGGCGCCGCAAAAGCTTTCTTT.

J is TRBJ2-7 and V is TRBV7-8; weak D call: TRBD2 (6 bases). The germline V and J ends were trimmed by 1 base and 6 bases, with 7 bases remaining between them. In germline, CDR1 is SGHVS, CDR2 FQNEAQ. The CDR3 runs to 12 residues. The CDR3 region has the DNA TGTGCCAGCAGCTTAGGGGGGGTCGAGCAGTACTTC. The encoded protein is CASSLGGVEQYF.

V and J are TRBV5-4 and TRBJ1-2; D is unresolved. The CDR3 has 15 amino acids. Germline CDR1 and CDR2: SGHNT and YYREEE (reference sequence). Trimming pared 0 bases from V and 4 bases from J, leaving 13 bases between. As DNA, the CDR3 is TGTGCCAGCAGCTTGGACAACAGCCTTCTCTATGGCTACACCTTC. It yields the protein CASSLDNSLLYGYTF.

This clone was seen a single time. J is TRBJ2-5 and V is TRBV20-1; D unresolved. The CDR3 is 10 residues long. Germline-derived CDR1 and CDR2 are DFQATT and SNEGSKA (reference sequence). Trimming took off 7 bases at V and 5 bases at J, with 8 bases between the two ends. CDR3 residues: CSGQRETQYF. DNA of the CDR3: TGCAGTGGGCAGCGTGAGACCCAGTACTTC.

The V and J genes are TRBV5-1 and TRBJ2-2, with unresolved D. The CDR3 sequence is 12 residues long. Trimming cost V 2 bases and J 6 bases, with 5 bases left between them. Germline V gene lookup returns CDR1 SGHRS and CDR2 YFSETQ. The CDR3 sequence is CASSFSAGELFF. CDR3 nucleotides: TGCGCCAGCAGCTTTTCTGCCGGGGAGCTGTTTTTT.